The clone carrying this TCR beta chain was counted many times. These data originate in a study of Graves' ophthalmopathy and Graves' hyperthyroidism. TCR beta CDR3 regions were amplified from RNA transcripts. An initial RT-PCR round employing HTBI primers preceded a second-round multiplex PCR. A single record per CDR3 protein comes from TCRdb applying MiXCR to the multiplex PCR reads. This sample has some 360,000 distinct CDR3 sequences, with 17% found just once. Trimming removed 0 bases at V and 10 bases at J, with 16 bases between. CDR3 length: 14 residues. Germline V CDR1 and CDR2: DFQATT, SNEGSKA (reference sequence).

The specimen sequenced was peripheral blood. This clonotype originated in an adult woman with stable Graves' hyperthyroidism. The chain recombines TRBV20-1 with TRBJ2-4; D may correspond to TRBD1 or TRBD2 (6 bases each). The CDR3 spells CSARDRGGMTIQYF. The CDR3 coding sequence is TGCAGTGCTAGAGACAGGGGCGGGATGACGATTCAGTACTTC.